This is a list of T cell receptor beta chains from one sample in a study of blood T cell repertoires in COVID-19. This table comes from immunoSEQ multiplex PCR, and its TCRdb copy is limited to in-frame clones, with some not included. The sample contains nearly 300,000 clones, about 90% of which appear only once. The sequenced material came from PBMCs or T cells enriched from blood (not recorded which). These receptors all come from a woman aged 45-60 years who had been exposed to COVID-19. Both conserved end residues are part of each CDR3. A D gene is named only where the DNA matches it firmly. Clone size is given for some rows only: seen once, a few or many times, or a class if the clone is expanded.

v_call: TRBV5-1; d_call: TRBD1; j_call: TRBJ1-1; clone_size: -; cdr3_aa: CASTGQVGVNTEAFF; cdr3_nt: TGCGCCAGCACGGGACAGGTTGGGGTGAACACTGAAGCTTTCTTT
v_call: TRBV14; d_call: -; j_call: TRBJ1-6; clone_size: -; cdr3_aa: CASRTGDSPLHF; cdr3_nt: TGTGCCAGCAGGACAGGAGATTCCCCCCTCCACTTT
v_call: TRBV7-8; d_call: -; j_call: TRBJ2-1; clone_size: once; cdr3_aa: CASSSRPSNEQFF; cdr3_nt: TGTGCCAGCAGCTCGCGGCCATCTAATGAGCAGTTCTTC
v_call: TRBV5-1; d_call: -; j_call: TRBJ2-5; clone_size: once; cdr3_aa: CASSLAGVQETQYF; cdr3_nt: TGCGCCAGCAGCTTGGCGGGGGTTCAAGAGACCCAGTACTTC
v_call: TRBV11-2; d_call: -; j_call: TRBJ2-1; clone_size: once; cdr3_aa: CASSPRREQFF; cdr3_nt: TGTGCCAGCAGCCCTAGGAGGGAGCAGTTCTTC
v_call: TRBV5-5; d_call: -; j_call: TRBJ2-2; clone_size: -; cdr3_aa: CASSLGHTGELFF; cdr3_nt: TGTGCCAGCAGCCTAGGTCACACCGGGGAGCTGTTTTTT
v_call: TRBV27; d_call: -; j_call: TRBJ2-1; clone_size: -; cdr3_aa: CASRPLSYNEQFF; cdr3_nt: TGTGCCAGCAGACCACTCTCCTACAATGAGCAGTTCTTC
v_call: TRBV5-6; d_call: -; j_call: TRBJ1-6; clone_size: -; cdr3_aa: CASTTPPGGNSPLHF; cdr3_nt: TGTGCCAGCACCACCCCCCCGGGAGGGAATTCACCCCTCCACTTT
v_call: TRBV10-3; d_call: TRBD1; j_call: TRBJ1-1; clone_size: many; cdr3_aa: CAIQTGGGYAFF; cdr3_nt: TGTGCCATCCAAACAGGGGGCGGGTACGCTTTCTTT
v_call: TRBV29-1; d_call: TRBD2; j_call: TRBJ2-5; clone_size: -; cdr3_aa: CSGGLGGETQYF; cdr3_nt: TGCAGCGGTGGACTGGGAGGGGAGACCCAGTACTTC
v_call: TRBV11-2; d_call: TRBD1; j_call: TRBJ1-4; clone_size: -; cdr3_aa: CASSRDRTNEKLFF; cdr3_nt: TGTGCCAGCAGCCGGGACAGAACTAATGAAAAACTGTTTTTT
v_call: TRBV5-8; d_call: -; j_call: TRBJ2-3; clone_size: -; cdr3_aa: CASSLGQTPRWDTQYF; cdr3_nt: TGTGCCAGCAGCTTGGGACAGACGCCCCGGTGGGATACGCAGTATTTT
v_call: TRBV5-1; d_call: -; j_call: TRBJ2-7; clone_size: -; cdr3_aa: CASSRDLFYEQYF; cdr3_nt: TGCGCCAGCAGCCGGGATCTTTTCTACGAGCAGTACTTC
v_call: TRBV18; d_call: -; j_call: TRBJ2-3; clone_size: -; cdr3_aa: CASSPGGAGTDTQYF; cdr3_nt: TGTGCCAGCTCACCAGGGGGGGCTGGCACAGATACGCAGTATTTT
v_call: TRBV28; d_call: TRBD1; j_call: TRBJ1-2; clone_size: -; cdr3_aa: CASSRDRGYGYTF; cdr3_nt: TGTGCCAGCAGCCGGGACAGGGGCTATGGCTACACCTTC